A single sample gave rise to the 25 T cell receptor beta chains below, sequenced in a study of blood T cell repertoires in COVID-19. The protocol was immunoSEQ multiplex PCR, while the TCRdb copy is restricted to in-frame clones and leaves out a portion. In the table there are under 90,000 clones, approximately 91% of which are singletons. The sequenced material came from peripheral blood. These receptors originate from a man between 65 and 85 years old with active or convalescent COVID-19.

This CDR3 reads CASSPLAAPYNEQFF. As DNA, the CDR3 is TGTGCCAGCAGCCCACTAGCCGCCCCCTACAATGAGCAGTTCTTC. The rearrangement uses TRBV3-1 (or the pseudogene TRBV3-2) and TRBJ2-1, with D possibly TRBD2 on 6 matching bases. Germline CDR1 LGHDT, CDR2 YNNKEL (reference sequence). The CDR3 sequence is 15 residues long. Trimming shortened V by 4 bases and J by 2 bases, and 12 bases separated the two germline ends.

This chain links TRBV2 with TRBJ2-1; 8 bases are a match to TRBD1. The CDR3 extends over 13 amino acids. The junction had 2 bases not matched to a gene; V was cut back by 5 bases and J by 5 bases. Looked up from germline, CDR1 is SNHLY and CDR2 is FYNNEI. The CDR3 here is CASSQDRDNEQFF. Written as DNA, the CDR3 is TGTGCCAGCAGTCAGGACAGGGACAATGAGCAGTTCTTC.

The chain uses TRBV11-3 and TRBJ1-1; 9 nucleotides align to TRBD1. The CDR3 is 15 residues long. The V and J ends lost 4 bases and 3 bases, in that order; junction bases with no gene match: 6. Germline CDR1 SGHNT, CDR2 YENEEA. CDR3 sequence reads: CASSSGTGWDTEAFF. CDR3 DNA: TGTGCCAGCAGCTCCGGGACAGGGTGGGACACTGAAGCTTTCTTT.

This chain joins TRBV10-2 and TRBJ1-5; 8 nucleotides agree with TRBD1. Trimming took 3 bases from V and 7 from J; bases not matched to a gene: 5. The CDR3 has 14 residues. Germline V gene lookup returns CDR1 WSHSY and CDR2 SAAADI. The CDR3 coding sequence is TGCGCCAGCAGTGAAGGACAGGGTAGACAGCCCCAGCATTTT. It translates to CASSEGQGRQPQHF.

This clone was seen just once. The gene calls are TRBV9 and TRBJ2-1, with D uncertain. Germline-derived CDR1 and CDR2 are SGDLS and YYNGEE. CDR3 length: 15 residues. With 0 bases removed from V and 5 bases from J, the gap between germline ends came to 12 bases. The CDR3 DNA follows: TGTGCCAGCAGCGTAGGAGGCGGAGAGAACAATGAGCAGTTCTTC. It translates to CASSVGGGENNEQFF.

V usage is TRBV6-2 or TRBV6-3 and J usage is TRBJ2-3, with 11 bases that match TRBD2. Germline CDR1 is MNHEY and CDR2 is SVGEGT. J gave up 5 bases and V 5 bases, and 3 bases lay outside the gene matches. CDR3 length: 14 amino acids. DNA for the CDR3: TGTGCCAGCAGTACGGGACTAGCGGTAGATACGCAGTATTTT. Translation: CASSTGLAVDTQYF.

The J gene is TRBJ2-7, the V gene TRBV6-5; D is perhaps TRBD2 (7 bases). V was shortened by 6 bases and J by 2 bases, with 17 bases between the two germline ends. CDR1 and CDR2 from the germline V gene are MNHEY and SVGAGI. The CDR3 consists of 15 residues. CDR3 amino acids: CASSGLGGATYEQYF. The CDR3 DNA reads TGTGCCAGCAGCGGCCTTGGGGGGGCCACCTACGAGCAGTACTTC.

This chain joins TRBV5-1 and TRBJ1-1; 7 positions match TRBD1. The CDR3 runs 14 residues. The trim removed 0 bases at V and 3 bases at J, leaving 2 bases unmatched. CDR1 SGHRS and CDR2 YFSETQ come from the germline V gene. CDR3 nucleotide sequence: TGCGCCAGCAGCTTGGCCAGGGGGGACACTGAAGCTTTCTTT. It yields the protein CASSLARGDTEAFF.

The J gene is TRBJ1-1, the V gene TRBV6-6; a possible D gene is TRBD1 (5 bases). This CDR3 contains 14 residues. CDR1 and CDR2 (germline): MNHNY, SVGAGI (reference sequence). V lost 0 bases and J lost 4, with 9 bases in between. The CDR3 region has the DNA TGTGCCAGCAGTTACTCTTCCGGGGGCACTGAAGCTTTCTTT. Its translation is CASSYSSGGTEAFF.

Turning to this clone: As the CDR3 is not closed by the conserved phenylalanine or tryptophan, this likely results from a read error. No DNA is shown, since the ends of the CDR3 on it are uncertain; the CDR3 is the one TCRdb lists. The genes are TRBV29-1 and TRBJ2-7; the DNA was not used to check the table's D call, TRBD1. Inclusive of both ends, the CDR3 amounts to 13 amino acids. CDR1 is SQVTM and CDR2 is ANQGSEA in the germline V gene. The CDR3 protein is CSATGRSTGPTVI.

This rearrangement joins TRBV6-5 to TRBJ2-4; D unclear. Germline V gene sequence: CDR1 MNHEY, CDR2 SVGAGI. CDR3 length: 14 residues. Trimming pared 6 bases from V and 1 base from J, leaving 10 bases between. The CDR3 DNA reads TGTGCCAGCAGCCCCAACGGGGCCAAAAACATTCAGTACTTC. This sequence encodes CASSPNGAKNIQYF.

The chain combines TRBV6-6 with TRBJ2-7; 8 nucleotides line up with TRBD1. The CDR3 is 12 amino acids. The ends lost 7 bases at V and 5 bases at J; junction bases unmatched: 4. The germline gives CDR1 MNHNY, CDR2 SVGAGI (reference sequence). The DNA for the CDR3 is TGTGCCAGCACAGGACAGGGCCACGAGCAGTACTTC. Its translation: CASTGQGHEQYF.

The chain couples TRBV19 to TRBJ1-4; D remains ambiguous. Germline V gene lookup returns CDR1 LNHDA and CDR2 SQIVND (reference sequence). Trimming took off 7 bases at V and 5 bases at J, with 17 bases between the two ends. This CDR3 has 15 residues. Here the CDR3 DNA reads TGTGCCAGTAACCCAAACGAGGTGGCGAATGAAAAACTGTTTTTT. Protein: CASNPNEVANEKLFF. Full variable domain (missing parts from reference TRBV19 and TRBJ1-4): DGGITQSPKYLFRKEGQNVTLSCEQNLNHDAMYWYRQDPGQGLRLIYYSQIVNDFQKGDIAEGYSVSREKKESFPLTVTSAQKNPTAFYLCASNPNEVANEKLFFGSGTQLSVL.

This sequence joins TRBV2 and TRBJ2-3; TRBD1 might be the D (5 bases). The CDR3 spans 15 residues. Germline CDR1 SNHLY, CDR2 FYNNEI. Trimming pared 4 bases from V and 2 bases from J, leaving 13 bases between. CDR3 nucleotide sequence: TGTGCCAGCAGTGGGAGCACAGGCCACACAGATACGCAGTATTTT. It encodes CASSGSTGHTDTQYF.

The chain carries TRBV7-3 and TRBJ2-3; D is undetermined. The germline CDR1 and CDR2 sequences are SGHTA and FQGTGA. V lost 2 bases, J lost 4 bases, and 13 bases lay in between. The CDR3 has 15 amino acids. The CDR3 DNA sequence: TGTGCCAGCAGCTTATCTCCTCAGAGCGCAGATACGCAGTATTTT. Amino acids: CASSLSPQSADTQYF.

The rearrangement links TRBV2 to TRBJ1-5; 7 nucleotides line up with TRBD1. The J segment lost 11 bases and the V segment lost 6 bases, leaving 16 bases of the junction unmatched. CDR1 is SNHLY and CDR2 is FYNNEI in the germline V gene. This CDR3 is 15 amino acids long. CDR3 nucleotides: TGTGCCAGCAGAGCAAGACAGGGAGCCAGGGAGGCCCAGCATTTT. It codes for CASRARQGAREAQHF.

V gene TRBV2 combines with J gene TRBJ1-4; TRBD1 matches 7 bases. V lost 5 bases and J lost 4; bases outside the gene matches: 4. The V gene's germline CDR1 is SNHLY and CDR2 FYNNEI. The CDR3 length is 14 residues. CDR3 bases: TGTGCCAGCAGTACCGGGACAGATAATGAAAAACTGTTTTTT. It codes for CASSTGTDNEKLFF.

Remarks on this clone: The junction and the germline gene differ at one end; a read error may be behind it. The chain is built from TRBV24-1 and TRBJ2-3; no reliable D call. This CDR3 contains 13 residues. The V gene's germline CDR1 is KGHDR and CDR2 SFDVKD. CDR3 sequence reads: CATSDRSTDTQYF. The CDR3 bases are TGTGCCACTAGTGACCGTAGCACAGATACGCAGTATTTT.

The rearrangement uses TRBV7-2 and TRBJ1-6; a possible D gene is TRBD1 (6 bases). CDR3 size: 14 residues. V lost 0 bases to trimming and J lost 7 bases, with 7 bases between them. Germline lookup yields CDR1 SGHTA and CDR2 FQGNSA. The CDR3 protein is CASSLATGNSPLHF. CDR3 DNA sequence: TGTGCCAGCAGCTTAGCGACAGGAAATTCACCCCTCCACTTT.

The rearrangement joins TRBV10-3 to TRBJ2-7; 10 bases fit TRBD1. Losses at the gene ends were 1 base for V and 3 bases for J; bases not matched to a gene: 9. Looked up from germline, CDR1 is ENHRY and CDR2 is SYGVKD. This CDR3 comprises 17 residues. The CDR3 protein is CAISEYTRDRGLYEQYF. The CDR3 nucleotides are TGTGCCATCAGTGAGTATACACGGGACAGGGGACTCTACGAGCAGTACTTC.

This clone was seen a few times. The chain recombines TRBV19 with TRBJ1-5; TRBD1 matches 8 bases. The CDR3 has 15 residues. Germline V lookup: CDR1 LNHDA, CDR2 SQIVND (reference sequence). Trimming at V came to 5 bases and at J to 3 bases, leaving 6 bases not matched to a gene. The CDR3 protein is CASSFGQGSNQPQHF. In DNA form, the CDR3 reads TGTGCCAGTAGTTTTGGACAGGGTTCCAATCAGCCCCAGCATTTT.

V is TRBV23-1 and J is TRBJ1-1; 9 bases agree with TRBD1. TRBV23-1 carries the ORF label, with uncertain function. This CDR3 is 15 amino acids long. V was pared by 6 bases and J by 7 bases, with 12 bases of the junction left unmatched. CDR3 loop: CASSPGRDRVLEAFF. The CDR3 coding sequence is TGCGCCAGCAGCCCTGGCCGGGACAGGGTTCTTGAAGCTTTCTTT.

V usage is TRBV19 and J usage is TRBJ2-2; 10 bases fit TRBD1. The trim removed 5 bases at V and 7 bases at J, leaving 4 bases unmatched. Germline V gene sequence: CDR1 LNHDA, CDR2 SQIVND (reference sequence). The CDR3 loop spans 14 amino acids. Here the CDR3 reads CASSDRGQIGELFF. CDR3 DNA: TGTGCCAGTAGTGACAGGGGGCAAATCGGGGAGCTGTTTTTT.

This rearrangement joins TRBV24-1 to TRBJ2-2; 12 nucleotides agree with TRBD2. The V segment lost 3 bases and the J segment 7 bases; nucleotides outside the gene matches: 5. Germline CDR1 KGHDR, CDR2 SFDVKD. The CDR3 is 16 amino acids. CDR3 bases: TGTGCCACCAGTGATCTAGCGGGAGGGCAAGGCGGGGAGCTGTTTTTT. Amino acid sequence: CATSDLAGGQGGELFF.

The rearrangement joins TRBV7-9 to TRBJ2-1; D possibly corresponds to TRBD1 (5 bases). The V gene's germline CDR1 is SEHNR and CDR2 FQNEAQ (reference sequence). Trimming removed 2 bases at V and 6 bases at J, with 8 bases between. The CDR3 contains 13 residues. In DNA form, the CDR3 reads TGTGCCAGCAGCTTAAAGACAGCCAATGAGCAGTTCTTC. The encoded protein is CASSLKTANEQFF.